The clone carrying this T cell receptor (beta chain) is medium-sized (0.01 to 0.1%) in the sample. Its antigen remains unidentified. TCRdb passed the 5' RACE reads through MiXCR, listing each CDR3 protein once. The sample lists approximately 800 distinct CDR3 sequences, 15% to 20% occurring once. Documented time point: sample taken at primary tumor resection. This sample was taken from a study of spatial heterogeneity in lung cancer. Study results and limitations: Mutation counts in tumors were tracked by counts of expanded intratumoral alpha and beta TCRs.

The CDR3 extends over 18 amino acids. Per the germline V gene, CDR1 is SGHTA and CDR2 is FQGNSA. Trimming removed 2 bases at V and 2 bases at J, with 21 bases between. The receptor comes from a female donor with early-stage non-small cell lung cancer. The sample here was lung tumor tissue, taken at surgery. J is TRBJ1-1 and V is TRBV7-2, with no clear D. The CDR3 DNA reads as TGTGCCAGCAGCTTAAGGACGGGTCTATCCGGACGAAACACTGAAGCTTTCTTT. Protein product: CASSLRTGLSGRNTEAFF.